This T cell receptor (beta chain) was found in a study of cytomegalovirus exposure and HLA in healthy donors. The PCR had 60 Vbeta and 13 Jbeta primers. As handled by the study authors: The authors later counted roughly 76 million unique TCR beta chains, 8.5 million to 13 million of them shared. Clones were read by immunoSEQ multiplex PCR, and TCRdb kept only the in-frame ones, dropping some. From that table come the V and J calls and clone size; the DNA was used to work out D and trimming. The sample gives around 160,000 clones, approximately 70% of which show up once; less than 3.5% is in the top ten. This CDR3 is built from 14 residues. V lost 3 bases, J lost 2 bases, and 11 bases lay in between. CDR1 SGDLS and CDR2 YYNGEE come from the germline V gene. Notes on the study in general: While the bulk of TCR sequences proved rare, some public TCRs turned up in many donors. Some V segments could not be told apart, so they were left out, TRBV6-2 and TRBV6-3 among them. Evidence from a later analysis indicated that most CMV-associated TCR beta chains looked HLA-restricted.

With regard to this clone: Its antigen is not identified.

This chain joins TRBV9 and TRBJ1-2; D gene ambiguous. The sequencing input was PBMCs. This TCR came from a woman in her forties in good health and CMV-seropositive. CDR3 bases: TGTGCCAGCAGCGCCCCGACGAGGAACTATGGCTACACCTTC. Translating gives CASSAPTRNYGYTF.